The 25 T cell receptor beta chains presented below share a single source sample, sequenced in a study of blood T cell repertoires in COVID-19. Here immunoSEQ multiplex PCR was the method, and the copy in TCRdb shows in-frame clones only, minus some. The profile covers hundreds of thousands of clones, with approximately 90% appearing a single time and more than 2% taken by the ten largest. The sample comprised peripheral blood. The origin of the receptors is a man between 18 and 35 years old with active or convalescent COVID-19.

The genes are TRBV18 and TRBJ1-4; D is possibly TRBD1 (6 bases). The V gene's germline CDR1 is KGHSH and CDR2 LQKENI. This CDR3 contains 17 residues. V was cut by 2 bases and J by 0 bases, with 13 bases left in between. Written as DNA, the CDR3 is TGTGCCAGCTCACCAGAAACAGGGCCAGCAACTAATGAAAAACTGTTTTTT. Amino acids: CASSPETGPATNEKLFF.

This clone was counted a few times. CDR3 in amino acids: CASGSRANSPLHF. The CDR3 DNA follows: TGTGCCAGCGGGTCGAGGGCGAATTCACCCCTCCACTTT. The genes are TRBV7-9 and TRBJ1-6; D not resolved. V was pared by 8 bases and J by 7 bases, with 12 bases between. This CDR3 has 13 residues. The germline gives CDR1 SEHNR, CDR2 FQNEAQ (reference sequence). The whole variable domain, remainder taken from reference TRBV7-9 and TRBJ1-6, is DTGVSQNPRHKITKRGQNVTFRCDPISEHNRLYWYRQTLGQGPEFLTYFQNEAQLEKSRLLSDRFSAERPKGSFSTLEIQRTEQGDSAMYLCASGSRANSPLHFGNGTRLTVT.

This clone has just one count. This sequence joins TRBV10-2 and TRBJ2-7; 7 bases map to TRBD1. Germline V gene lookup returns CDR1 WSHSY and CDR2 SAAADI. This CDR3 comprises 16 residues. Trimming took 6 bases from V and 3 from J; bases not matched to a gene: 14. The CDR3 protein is CASRTGQFIKGYEQYF. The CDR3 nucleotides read TGCGCCAGCAGGACGGGACAGTTCATCAAGGGCTACGAGCAGTACTTC.

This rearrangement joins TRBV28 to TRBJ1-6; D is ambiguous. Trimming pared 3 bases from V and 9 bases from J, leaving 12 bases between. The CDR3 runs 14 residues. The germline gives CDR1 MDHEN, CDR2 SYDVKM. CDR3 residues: CASSLRARSSPLHF. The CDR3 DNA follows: TGTGCCAGCAGTTTGAGAGCGAGGAGTTCACCCCTCCACTTT.

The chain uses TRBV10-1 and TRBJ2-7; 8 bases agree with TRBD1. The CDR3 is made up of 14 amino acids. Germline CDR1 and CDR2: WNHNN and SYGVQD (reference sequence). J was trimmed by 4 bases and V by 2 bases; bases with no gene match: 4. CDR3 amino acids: CASSEGQGDYEQYF. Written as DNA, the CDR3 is TGCGCCAGCAGTGAGGGACAGGGTGATTACGAGCAGTACTTC.

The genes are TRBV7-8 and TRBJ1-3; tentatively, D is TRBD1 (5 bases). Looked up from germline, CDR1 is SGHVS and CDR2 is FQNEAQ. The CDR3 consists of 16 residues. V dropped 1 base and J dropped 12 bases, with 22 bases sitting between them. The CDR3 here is CASSLESLRTGEDIYF. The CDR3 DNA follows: TGTGCCAGCAGCTTAGAGTCTCTTCGCACAGGTGAAGACATATATTTT. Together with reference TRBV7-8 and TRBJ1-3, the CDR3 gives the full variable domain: GAGVSQSPRYKVAKRGQDVALRCDPISGHVSLFWYQQALGQGPEFLTYFQNEAQLDKSGLPSDRFFAERPEGSVSTLKIQRTQQEDSAVYLCASSLESLRTGEDIYFGEGSWLTVV.

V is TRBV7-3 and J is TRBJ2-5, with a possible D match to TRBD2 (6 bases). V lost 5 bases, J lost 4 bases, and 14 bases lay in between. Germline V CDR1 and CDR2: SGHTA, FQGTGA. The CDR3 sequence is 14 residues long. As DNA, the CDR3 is TGTGCCAGCAGCAAGAACGGGGGAAGAGAGACCCAGTACTTC. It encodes CASSKNGGRETQYF.

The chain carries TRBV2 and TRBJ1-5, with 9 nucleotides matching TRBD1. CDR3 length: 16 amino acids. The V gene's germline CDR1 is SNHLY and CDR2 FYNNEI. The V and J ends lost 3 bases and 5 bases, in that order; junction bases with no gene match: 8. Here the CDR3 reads CASSEGTGREYQPQHF. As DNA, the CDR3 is TGTGCCAGCAGTGAGGGGACAGGGCGGGAGTATCAGCCCCAGCATTTT.

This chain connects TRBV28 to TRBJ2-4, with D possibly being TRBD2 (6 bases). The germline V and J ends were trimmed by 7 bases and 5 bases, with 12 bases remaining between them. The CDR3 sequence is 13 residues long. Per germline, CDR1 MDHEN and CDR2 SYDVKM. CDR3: CASTQLAENIQYF. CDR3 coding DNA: TGTGCCAGCACTCAATTAGCGGAAAACATTCAGTACTTC.

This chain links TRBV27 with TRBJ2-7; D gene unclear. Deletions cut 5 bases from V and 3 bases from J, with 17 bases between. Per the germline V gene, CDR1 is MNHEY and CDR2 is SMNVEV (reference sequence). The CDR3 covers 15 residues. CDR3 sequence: CASSLTRDHYYEQYF. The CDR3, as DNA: TGTGCCAGCAGTCTCACCCGAGACCACTACTACGAGCAGTACTTC.

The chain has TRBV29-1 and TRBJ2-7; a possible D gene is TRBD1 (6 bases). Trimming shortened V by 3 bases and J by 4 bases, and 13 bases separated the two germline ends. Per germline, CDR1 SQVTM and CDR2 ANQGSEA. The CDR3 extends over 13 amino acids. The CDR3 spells CSVEGDTKYEQYF. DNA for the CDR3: TGCAGCGTTGAGGGGGACACTAAATACGAGCAGTACTTC.

The CDR3 protein is CAIKTMSGNTIYF. Here the CDR3 DNA reads TGTGCCATCAAAACTATGTCCGGAAACACCATATATTTT. The chain links TRBV10-3 to TRBJ1-3; D is uncertain. The germline gives CDR1 ENHRY, CDR2 SYGVKD. CDR3 length: 13 amino acids. Deletions cut 7 bases from V and 4 bases from J, with 11 bases between.

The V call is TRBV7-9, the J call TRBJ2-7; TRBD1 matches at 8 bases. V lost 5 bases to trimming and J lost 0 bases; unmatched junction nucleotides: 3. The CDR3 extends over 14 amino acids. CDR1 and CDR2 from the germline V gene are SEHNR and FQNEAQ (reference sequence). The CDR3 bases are TGTGCCAGCAGCCCGACAGGGGACTCCTACGAGCAGTACTTC. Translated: CASSPTGDSYEQYF.

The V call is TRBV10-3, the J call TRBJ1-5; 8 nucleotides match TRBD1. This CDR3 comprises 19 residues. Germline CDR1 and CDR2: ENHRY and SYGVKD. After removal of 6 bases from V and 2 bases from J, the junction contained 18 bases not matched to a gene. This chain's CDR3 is CAISHYKTGEGRGNQPQHF. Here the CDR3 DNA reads TGTGCCATCAGCCACTACAAGACAGGGGAGGGTAGAGGCAATCAGCCCCAGCATTTT.

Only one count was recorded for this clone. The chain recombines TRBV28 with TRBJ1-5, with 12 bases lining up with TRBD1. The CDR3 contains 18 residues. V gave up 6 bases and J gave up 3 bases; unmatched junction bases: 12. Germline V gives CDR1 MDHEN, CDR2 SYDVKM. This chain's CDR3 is CASSPRLRDRGLNQPQHF. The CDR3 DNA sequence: TGTGCCAGCAGCCCACGTCTCCGGGACAGGGGGCTCAATCAGCCCCAGCATTTT.

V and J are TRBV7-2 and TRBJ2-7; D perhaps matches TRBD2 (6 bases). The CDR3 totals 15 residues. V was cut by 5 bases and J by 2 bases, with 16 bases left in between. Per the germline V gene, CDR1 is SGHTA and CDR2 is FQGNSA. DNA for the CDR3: TGTGCCAGCAGCCCCGTCCCGGGGGACGCCTACGAGCAGTACTTC. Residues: CASSPVPGDAYEQYF.

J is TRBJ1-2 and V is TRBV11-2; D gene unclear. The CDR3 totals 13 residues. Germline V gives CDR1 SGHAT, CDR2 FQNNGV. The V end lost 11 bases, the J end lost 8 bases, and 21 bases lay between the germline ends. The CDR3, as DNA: TGTGCCTCCGATCGCGGAGGTCTTGGCGGCTACACCTTC. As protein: CASDRGGLGGYTF.

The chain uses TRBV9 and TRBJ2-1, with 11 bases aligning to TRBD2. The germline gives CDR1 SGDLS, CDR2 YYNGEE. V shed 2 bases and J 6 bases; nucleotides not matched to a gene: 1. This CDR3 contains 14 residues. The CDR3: CASSVGLAVNEQFF. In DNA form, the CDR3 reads TGTGCCAGCAGCGTGGGACTAGCGGTCAATGAGCAGTTCTTC.

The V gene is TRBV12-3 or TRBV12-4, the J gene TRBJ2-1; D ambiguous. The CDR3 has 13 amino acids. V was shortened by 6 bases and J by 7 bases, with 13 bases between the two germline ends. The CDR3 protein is CASSLHLGNEQFF. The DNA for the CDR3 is TGTGCCAGCAGCCTTCACCTAGGTAATGAGCAGTTCTTC.

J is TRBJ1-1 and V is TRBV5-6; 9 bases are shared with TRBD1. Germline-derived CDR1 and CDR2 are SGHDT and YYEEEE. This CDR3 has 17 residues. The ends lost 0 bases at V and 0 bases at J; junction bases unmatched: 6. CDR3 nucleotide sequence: TGTGCCAGCAGCTTGGCCTCTTGGGACAGGGTGAACACTGAAGCTTTCTTT. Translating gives CASSLASWDRVNTEAFF.

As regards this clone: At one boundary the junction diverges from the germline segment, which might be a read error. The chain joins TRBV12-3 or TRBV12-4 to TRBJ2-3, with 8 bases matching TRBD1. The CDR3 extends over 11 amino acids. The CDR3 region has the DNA TGTGCCAGCACCACCGGGACAGGCCGATCCTTT. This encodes CASTTGTGRSF.

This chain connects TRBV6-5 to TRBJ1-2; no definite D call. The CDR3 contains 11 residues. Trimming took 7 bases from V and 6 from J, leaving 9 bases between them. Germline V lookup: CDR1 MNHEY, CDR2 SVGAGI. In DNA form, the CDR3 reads TGTGCCAGCACCCAGGTGAATGGCTACACCTTC. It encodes CASTQVNGYTF.

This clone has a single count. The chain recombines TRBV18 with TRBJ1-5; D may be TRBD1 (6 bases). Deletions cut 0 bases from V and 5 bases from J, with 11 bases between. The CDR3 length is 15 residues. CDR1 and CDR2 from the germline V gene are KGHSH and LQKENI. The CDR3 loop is CASSPPGHPHQPQHF. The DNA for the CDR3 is TGTGCCAGCTCACCACCGGGACACCCTCATCAGCCCCAGCATTTT.

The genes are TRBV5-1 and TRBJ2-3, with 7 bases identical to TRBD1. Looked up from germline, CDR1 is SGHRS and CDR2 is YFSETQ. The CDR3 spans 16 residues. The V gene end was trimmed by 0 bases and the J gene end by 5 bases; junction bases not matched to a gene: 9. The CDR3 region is CASSLAVTGRIDTQYF. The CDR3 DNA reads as TGCGCCAGCAGCTTGGCCGTGACAGGGAGAATAGATACGCAGTATTTT.

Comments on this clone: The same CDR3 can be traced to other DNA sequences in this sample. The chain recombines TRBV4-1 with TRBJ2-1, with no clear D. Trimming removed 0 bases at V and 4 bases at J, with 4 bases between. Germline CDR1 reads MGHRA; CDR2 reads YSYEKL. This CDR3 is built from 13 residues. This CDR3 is CASSQERYNEQFF. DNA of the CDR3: TGCGCCAGCAGCCAAGAACGGTACAATGAGCAGTTCTTC.